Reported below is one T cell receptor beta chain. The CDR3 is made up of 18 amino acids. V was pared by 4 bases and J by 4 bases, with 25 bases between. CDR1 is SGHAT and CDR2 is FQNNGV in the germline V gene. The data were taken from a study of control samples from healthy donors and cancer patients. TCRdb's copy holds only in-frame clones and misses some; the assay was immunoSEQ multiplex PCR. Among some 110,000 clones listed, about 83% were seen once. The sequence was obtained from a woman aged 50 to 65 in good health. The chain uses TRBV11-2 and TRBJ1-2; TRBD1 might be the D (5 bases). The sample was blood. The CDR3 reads CASSYPPPGHPILYGYTF. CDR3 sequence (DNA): TGTGCCAGCAGCTACCCGCCGCCAGGACACCCTATACTCTATGGCTACACCTTC.